The 24 T cell receptor beta chains below were found in one sample sequenced in a study of blood T cell repertoires in COVID-19. Assay: immunoSEQ multiplex PCR; the TCRdb copy retains only in-frame clones and omits some. Of roughly 230,000 clones listed, around 80% are singletons. Material for sequencing was peripheral blood. The receptors were gathered from a human donor in a cohort sampled during active COVID-19.

This chain joins TRBV3-1 (or the pseudogene TRBV3-2) and TRBJ1-3, with D uncertain. The CDR3 is 15 amino acids. Trimming shortened V by 0 bases and J by 0 bases, and 6 bases separated the two germline ends. Germline CDR1 reads LGHDT; CDR2 reads YNNKEL (reference sequence). The CDR3 DNA reads TGTGCCAGCAGCCAAGATGGAGTCTCTGGAAACACCATATATTTT. Protein sequence: CASSQDGVSGNTIYF.

This chain uses TRBV18 with TRBJ2-2; D not resolved. Germline V gene lookup returns CDR1 KGHSH and CDR2 LQKENI. V was shortened by 0 bases and J by 2 bases, with 7 bases between the two germline ends. This CDR3 is 15 amino acids long. The CDR3 nucleotides are TGTGCCAGCTCACCACCAAACAGCAACACCGGGGAGCTGTTTTTT. This gives the protein CASSPPNSNTGELFF.

The chain carries TRBV30 and TRBJ1-5; perhaps TRBD1 as D (6 bases). The CDR3 extends over 17 amino acids. CDR1 and CDR2 from the germline V gene are GTSNPN and SVGIG (reference sequence). V was cut by 2 bases and J by 7 bases, with 24 bases left in between. The DNA of the CDR3 is TGTGCCTGGAGTACCACTGAACTAACCAGGGGCGCGCAGCCCCAGCATTTT. The encoded protein is CAWSTTELTRGAQPQHF.

By share, this clone ranks as medium-sized. J is TRBJ2-3 and V is TRBV11-3, with D possibly matching TRBD2 (5 bases). CDR1 and CDR2 (germline): SGHNT, YENEEA. The CDR3 runs 13 residues. The V and J ends lost 5 bases and 9 bases respectively, with 15 bases between them. The CDR3 DNA sequence: TGTGCCAGCAGCCCCGACTATTCCAGGACGCAGTATTTT. This sequence encodes CASSPDYSRTQYF.

As DNA, the CDR3 is TGCGCCAGCAGCTTGGGAGCGGCGGGTACGCAGTATTTT. Protein sequence: CASSLGAAGTQYF. The chain is built from TRBV5-1 and TRBJ2-3; a possible D gene is TRBD2 (5 bases). V was clipped by 0 bases and J by 8 bases, with 10 bases between them. Germline V lookup: CDR1 SGHRS, CDR2 YFSETQ. The CDR3 has 13 residues. Supplemented by reference TRBV5-1 and TRBJ2-3, the full variable domain reads KAGVTQTPRYLIKTRGQQVTLSCSPISGHRSVSWYQQTPGQGLQFLFEYFSETQRNKGNFPGRFSGRQFSNSRSEMNVSTLELGDSALYLCASSLGAAGTQYFGPGTRLTVL.

This clone appeared a single time. The genes are TRBV4-2 and TRBJ2-3; TRBD2 matches at 9 bases. The V and J ends lost 0 bases and 1 base, in that order; junction bases with no gene match: 2. Germline CDR1 is LGHNA and CDR2 is YNFKEQ. This CDR3 comprises 16 residues. CDR3 amino acids: CASSQDLAGGTDTQYF. DNA of the CDR3: TGTGCCAGCAGCCAAGATTTAGCGGGGGGCACAGATACGCAGTATTTT.

The rearrangement uses TRBV30 and TRBJ2-2, with TRBD1 matching over 9 bases. From germline, CDR1 is GTSNPN and CDR2 SVGIG (reference sequence). V was pared by 5 bases and J by 5 bases, with 9 bases of the junction left unmatched. The CDR3 is 15 residues long. The CDR3 is CAWFGGQGRTGELFF. The CDR3 nucleotides read TGTGCCTGGTTCGGAGGACAGGGGCGAACCGGGGAGCTGTTTTTT.

V usage is TRBV6-5 and J usage is TRBJ2-7; D is undetermined. V was trimmed by 4 bases and J by 2 bases, leaving 3 bases between them. Germline V gene lookup returns CDR1 MNHEY and CDR2 SVGAGI. The CDR3 length is 11 residues. CDR3 DNA sequence: TGTGCCAGCAGTTCTCCCTACGAGCAGTACTTC. This codes for CASSSPYEQYF.

The chain employs TRBV5-8 and TRBJ2-5, with a tentative D call TRBD1 (6 bases). This CDR3 region has 14 residues. The V end lost 3 bases, the J end lost 1 base, and 10 bases lay between the germline ends. CDR1 SGHTS and CDR2 YDEGEE come from the germline V gene. CDR3 coding DNA: TGTGCCAGCAGCTCCGGACAGCCCCAAGAGACCCAGTACTTC. This sequence encodes CASSSGQPQETQYF.

This chain connects TRBV11-1 to TRBJ1-1; D not resolved. The length of the CDR3 is 13 residues. Germline CDR1 SGHAT, CDR2 FQDESV (reference sequence). Trimming removed 2 bases at V and 2 bases at J, with 6 bases between. This CDR3 reads CASSLTENTEAFF. The CDR3 region has the DNA TGTGCCAGCAGCTTAACAGAAAACACTGAAGCTTTCTTT.

This clone was detected only once. The chain joins TRBV10-3 to TRBJ2-2, with 10 bases fitting TRBD2. The trim removed 1 base at V and 7 bases at J, leaving 12 bases unmatched. Germline CDR1 and CDR2: ENHRY and SYGVKD. This CDR3 contains 18 residues. CDR3 DNA sequence: TGTGCCATCAGTGAGTTTAAAGTTGGACTAGCGGAAATCGGGGAGCTGTTTTTT. This sequence encodes CAISEFKVGLAEIGELFF.

The V call is TRBV13, the J call TRBJ2-7; 12 bases are shared with TRBD2. This CDR3 contains 15 residues. The V gene's germline CDR1 is PRHDT and CDR2 FYEKMQ (reference sequence). With 5 bases clipped from V and 4 bases from J, the junction kept 6 bases outside the gene matches. CDR3: CASSIWTSGDYEQYF. CDR3 nucleotide sequence: TGTGCCAGCAGCATCTGGACTAGCGGGGATTACGAGCAGTACTTC.

This chain links TRBV3-1 (or the pseudogene TRBV3-2) with TRBJ1-1; no reliable D call. This CDR3 is 15 amino acids long. Germline-derived CDR1 and CDR2 are LGHDT and YNNKEL (reference sequence). V was clipped by 4 bases and J by 0 bases, with 12 bases between them. For the CDR3, the DNA is TGTGCCAGCAGCCCTCAAGAGAGGGTGAACACTGAAGCTTTCTTT. Protein: CASSPQERVNTEAFF.

The genes are TRBV18 and TRBJ2-2, with TRBD2 identical over 14 bases. V shed 3 bases and J 2 bases; nucleotides not matched to a gene: 5. Germline V gene lookup returns CDR1 KGHSH and CDR2 LQKENI. The CDR3 is 18 amino acids. CDR3 in amino acids: CASSPTSGRAGNTGELFF. The CDR3 bases are TGTGCCAGCTCACCGACTAGCGGGAGGGCCGGAAACACCGGGGAGCTGTTTTTT.

V is TRBV6-5 and J is TRBJ2-7; 7 bases match TRBD2. Per the germline V gene, CDR1 is MNHEY and CDR2 is SVGAGI. The CDR3 totals 14 residues. J was trimmed by 7 bases and V by 7 bases; bases with no gene match: 13. The CDR3 sequence is CASTPQAGKGEQYF. CDR3 nucleotides: TGTGCCAGCACACCTCAAGCGGGGAAAGGTGAGCAGTACTTC.

The chain is built from TRBV10-1 and TRBJ2-3, with a weak D call TRBD2 (6 bases). CDR3 length: 13 amino acids. V shed 4 bases and J shed 9 bases, with 14 bases lying between them. Germline loops: CDR1 WNHNN, CDR2 SYGVQD (reference sequence). The DNA for the CDR3 is TGCGCCAGCAGTGGCATTTGGGGGGAGACGCAGTATTTT. Translated: CASSGIWGETQYF.

This clone has just a few counts. This sequence joins TRBV20-1 and TRBJ2-7; TRBD1 might be the D (5 bases). V was shortened by 3 bases and J by 2 bases, with 8 bases between the two germline ends. The CDR3 extends over 12 amino acids. CDR1 is DFQATT, CDR2 SNEGSKA, per germline (reference sequence). CDR3 DNA sequence: TGCAGTGCTAGTGACAGAACCTACGAGCAGTACTTC. This gives the protein CSASDRTYEQYF.

This chain links TRBV5-1 with TRBJ1-4, with D possibly TRBD1 on 5 matching bases. Germline values: CDR1 SGHRS, CDR2 YFSETQ. The V end lost 0 bases, the J end lost 7 bases, and 13 bases lay between the germline ends. The CDR3 is 15 amino acids. CDR3 region: CASSLGTGSREKLFF. In DNA, the CDR3 is TGCGCCAGCAGCTTGGGCACAGGCTCGCGTGAAAAACTGTTTTTT.

The chain uses TRBV3-1 (or the pseudogene TRBV3-2) and TRBJ1-2; D remains ambiguous. The germline V gene encodes CDR1 LGHDT and CDR2 YNNKEL (reference sequence). CDR3 length: 15 residues. Trimming left V 4 bases short and J 8 bases short, with 20 bases between. This CDR3 reads CASSPRLTRGRGYTF. The CDR3 DNA sequence: TGTGCCAGCAGCCCCCGGTTGACTCGAGGTCGGGGCTACACCTTC.

The rearrangement joins TRBV3-1 (or the pseudogene TRBV3-2) to TRBJ1-1; D gene unclear. The CDR3 spans 13 residues. Germline CDR1 is LGHDT and CDR2 is YNNKEL (reference sequence). The V and J ends lost 2 bases and 3 bases respectively, with 7 bases between them. The CDR3 nucleotides read TGTGCCAGCAGCCAAATTTCCTACACTGAAGCTTTCTTT. Translated, it gives CASSQISYTEAFF.

This rearrangement joins TRBV19 to TRBJ2-7; 8 nucleotides line up with TRBD2. CDR1 is LNHDA, CDR2 SQIVND, per germline (reference sequence). The V and J ends lost 5 bases and 5 bases, in that order; junction bases with no gene match: 14. This CDR3 is 16 amino acids long. The CDR3 is CASSDQAGEPSHEQYF. CDR3 sequence (DNA): TGTGCCAGTAGTGACCAAGCGGGAGAACCTTCCCACGAGCAGTACTTC.

The rearrangement uses TRBV6-4 and TRBJ2-1; TRBD2 matches 10 bases. J lost 2 bases, V lost 2 bases, and 3 bases had no gene match. CDR1 and CDR2 (germline): MRHNA, SNTAGT. This CDR3 has 16 residues. The CDR3 DNA follows: TGTGCCAGCAGTGACCAGCGGGGGGGCACCTACAATGAGCAGTTCTTC. Translated: CASSDQRGGTYNEQFF.

This clone came up once. The chain has TRBV19 and TRBJ2-3, with TRBD2 matching 15 bases. From germline, CDR1 is LNHDA and CDR2 SQIVND (reference sequence). Losses at the gene ends were 3 bases for V and 12 bases for J; bases not matched to a gene: 13. There are 17 residues in the CDR3. The CDR3 nucleotides read TGTGCCAGTAGTATCTCCGGACTAGCGGGGGGGATAGGCGTACAGTATTTT. Residues: CASSISGLAGGIGVQYF.

V gene TRBV5-1 combines with J gene TRBJ2-1, with TRBD2 matching over 10 bases. The germline V gene encodes CDR1 SGHRS and CDR2 YFSETQ. V lost 4 bases and J lost 8; bases outside the gene matches: 15. The CDR3 length is 17 residues. The CDR3 bases are TGCGCCAGCAGCCAGAGTTCCGGGACTAGCGTAACTCATGAGCAGTTCTTC. It encodes CASSQSSGTSVTHEQFF.